Listed below are T cell receptor beta chains from one sample, sequenced in a study of cytomegalovirus exposure and HLA in healthy donors. Clones were sequenced by immunoSEQ multiplex PCR, and TCRdb holds only the in-frame ones, with some missing. The sample includes approximately 80,000 clones, approximately 75% seen only once; the top ten take 3.5% to 5%. Material: PBMCs. Receptors originate from a man aged 60-69 years in good health and CMV-seronegative. Both conserved end residues are part of each CDR3. A D gene is named only where the DNA matches it firmly. Size is omitted from some rows. Given values are once, few, many or a class for expanded clones.

j_call d_call v_call clone_size cdr3_length cdr3_aa cdr3_nt
TRBJ2-5 TRBD2 TRBV5-1 - 17 CASSPVPAGGSAETQYF TGCGCCAGCAGCCCCGTCCCAGCGGGGGGATCGGCCGAGACCCAGTACTTC
TRBJ2-7 - TRBV5-1 - 14 CASSLTDSPYEQYF TGCGCCAGCAGCTTGACGGACTCCCCCTACGAGCAGTACTTC
TRBJ1-1 - TRBV6-1 - 14 CATRLTVASTEAFF TGTGCCACCAGGTTGACGGTTGCTAGCACTGAAGCTTTCTTT
TRBJ2-7 - TRBV6-1 - 15 CASSASGQSSYEQYF TGTGCCAGCAGTGCCTCGGGACAAAGCTCCTACGAGCAGTACTTC
TRBJ1-2 - TRBV6-6 - 12 CASTGANYGYTF TGTGCCAGCACCGGAGCTAACTATGGCTACACCTTC
TRBJ1-1 - TRBV5-1 few 12 CASSLVQGEAFF TGTGCCAGCAGCTTGGTCCAGGGTGAAGCTTTCTTT
TRBJ2-7 TRBD1 TRBV6-5 - 15 CASSYSTTGWDEQYF TGTGCCAGCAGTTACTCGACGACAGGGTGGGACGAGCAGTACTTC
TRBJ1-3 TRBD1 TRBV2 - 15 CASSEGRGLGNTIYF TGTGCCAGCAGTGAAGGCAGGGGGCTAGGAAACACCATATATTTT
TRBJ2-3 TRBD2 TRBV13 - 18 CASSLGLAGGPSTDTQYF TGTGCCAGCAGCTTAGGGCTAGCGGGGGGTCCTAGCACAGATACGCAGTATTTT
TRBJ2-7 TRBD2 TRBV4-1 - 18 CASSQAPAGGPSSYEQYF TGCGCCAGCAGCCAAGCACCAGCGGGGGGACCTAGCTCCTACGAGCAGTACTTC
TRBJ1-2 - TRBV6-4 - 13 CASSDSGGRGYTF TGTGCCAGCAGTGACTCGGGGGGGCGTGGCTACACCTTC
TRBJ2-3 TRBD2 TRBV7-9 - 17 CSSSLVIKAGGPDTQYF TGTTCCAGCAGCTTAGTGATAAAGGCGGGGGGCCCAGATACGCAGTATTTT
TRBJ1-4 - TRBV2 - 16 CASEYRYWEGNEKLFF TGTGCCAGCGAATATCGATATTGGGAGGGAAATGAAAAACTGTTTTTT
TRBJ2-5 - TRBV9 - 15 CASSGGAIMAETQYF TGTGCCAGCAGCGGCGGAGCCATAATGGCAGAGACCCAGTACTTC